What follows are 15 T cell receptor beta chains derived from one specimen sequenced in a study of spatial heterogeneity in lung cancer. Stated time point: sample taken at primary tumor resection. TCRdb re-analysed the 5' RACE reads in MiXCR, keeping a single row per CDR3 protein. Of some 22,000 distinct CDR3 sequences listed, 4.5% to 7% are singletons. The sample consisted of PBMCs, taken at surgery. These receptors all stem from a male donor with early-stage non-small cell lung cancer.

This clonotype was detected ten times or more. This chain joins TRBV6-5 and TRBJ2-6; either TRBD1 or TRBD2 may fit D (5 bases each). V was pared by 2 bases and J by 0 bases, with 5 bases between. This CDR3 contains 15 residues. Germline assignment: CDR1 MNHEY and CDR2 SVGAGI. Here the CDR3 DNA reads TGTGCCAGCAGTTACGGGGGCTCTGGGGCCAACGTCCTGACTTTC. As protein: CASSYGGSGANVLTF.

This clonotype has a handful of counts. A much larger clone lies one base from this, so it may be a read error. The chain is built from TRBV7-2 and TRBJ1-5; unclear D gene. V lost 5 bases, J lost 6 bases, and 17 bases lay in between. This CDR3 is 15 amino acids long. The germline V gene has CDR1 SGHTA and CDR2 FQGNSA. CDR3: CASSPRGLASQPQHF. CDR3 coding DNA: TGTGCCAGCAGCCCGAGAGGGTTGGCCAGTCAGCCCCAGCATTTT.

This clonotype has at least ten counts. The V and J genes are TRBV20-1 and TRBJ1-1; a possible D gene is TRBD1 (5 bases). This CDR3 spans 11 amino acids. Germline CDR1 is DFQATT and CDR2 is SNEGSKA (reference sequence). Trimming removed 5 bases from V and 5 bases from J, with 9 bases in between. This CDR3 reads CSAEQDTEAFF. CDR3 nucleotides: TGCAGTGCTGAACAGGATACTGAAGCTTTCTTT.

This clonotype showed up many times. The rearrangement joins TRBV25-1 to TRBJ2-5; 11 bases are shared with TRBD1. The CDR3 loop spans 15 amino acids. Germline V lookup: CDR1 MGHDK, CDR2 SYGVNS. Trimming took 7 bases from V and 5 from J; bases not matched to a gene: 9. The CDR3 spells CASNGQGARGETQYF. The CDR3 DNA follows: TGTGCCAGCAACGGACAGGGGGCACGAGGGGAGACCCAGTACTTC.

This clonotype was observed many times. The chain employs TRBV6-2 or TRBV6-3 and TRBJ2-2; D not certain. V lost 4 bases and J 5 bases, leaving 11 bases between the germline ends. From germline, CDR1 is MNHEY and CDR2 SVGEGT. This CDR3 contains 14 residues. CDR3 residues: CASSLMMATGELFF. The DNA for the CDR3 is TGTGCCAGCAGTTTAATGATGGCGACCGGGGAGCTGTTTTTT.

This clonotype was observed at least ten times. V gene TRBV7-8 combines with J gene TRBJ1-1; no firm D call. With 5 bases removed from V and 0 bases from J, the gap between germline ends came to 13 bases. The CDR3 loop spans 15 amino acids. CDR1 SGHVS and CDR2 FQNEAQ come from the germline V gene. The CDR3 DNA reads TGTGCCAGCAGCCCCCTTACCGGAGTGAACACTGAAGCTTTCTTT. Translating gives CASSPLTGVNTEAFF.

This clonotype was seen repeatedly, ten times or more. The chain couples TRBV2 to TRBJ2-7; 9 bases are a match to TRBD1. With V trimmed by 11 bases and J by 7 bases, 18 bases remained unmatched. This CDR3 is built from 15 residues. Germline values: CDR1 SNHLY, CDR2 FYNNEI. The CDR3 sequence is CAGTTQGAIRPEQYF. CDR3 nucleotide sequence: TGTGCCGGAACAACACAGGGGGCCATCCGCCCTGAGCAGTACTTC.

This clonotype showed up just a few times. The chain uses TRBV28 and TRBJ1-1; D is ambiguous. The CDR3 has 12 amino acids. V lost 5 bases to trimming and J lost 10 bases, with 14 bases between them. CDR1 is MDHEN, CDR2 SYDVKM, per germline. The CDR3 nucleotides read TGTGCCAGCAGTGCCCCGCCAGCGGCAGCTTTCTTT. Protein product: CASSAPPAAAFF. Full variable domain (remainder filled in from reference TRBV28 and TRBJ1-1): DVKVTQSSRYLVKRTGEKVFLECVQDMDHENMFWYRQDPGLGLRLIYFSYDVKMKEKGDIPEGYSVSREKKERFSLILESASTNQTSMYLCASSAPPAAAFFGQGTRLTVV.

There are many counts of this clonotype. The rearrangement joins TRBV7-2 to TRBJ2-1, with 8 bases identical to TRBD2. Germline trimming cut 5 bases from V and 7 bases from J; bases unmatched to any gene: 7. The germline V gene has CDR1 SGHTA and CDR2 FQGNSA. The CDR3 covers 14 residues. The CDR3 reads CASSTRTSLNEQFF. The CDR3 DNA sequence: TGTGCCAGCAGCACCCGGACTAGCTTGAATGAGCAGTTCTTC.

In its sample, this clonotype was seen many times. The rearrangement joins TRBV4-2 to TRBJ2-7; D is unresolved. Trimming took off 3 bases at V and 3 bases at J, with 9 bases between the two ends. The germline V gene encodes CDR1 LGHNA and CDR2 YNFKEQ. The CDR3 loop spans 13 amino acids. Here the CDR3 DNA reads TGTGCCAGCAGCCAGTCCGTAAGCTACGAGCAGTACTTC. This sequence encodes CASSQSVSYEQYF.

This clonotype was recorded at least ten times. The DNA of the CDR3 is TGTGCCAGCTTCACTGAGGGCATAAGCAATCAGCCCCAGCATTTT. Translated: CASFTEGISNQPQHF. The chain combines TRBV12-3 or TRBV12-4 with TRBJ1-5; D remains unclear. Trimming pared 8 bases from V and 1 base from J, leaving 15 bases between. CDR3 length equals 15 residues.

This clonotype was detected ten times or more. This chain joins TRBV6-2 or TRBV6-3 and TRBJ2-1, with unresolved D. The length of the CDR3 is 12 residues. Per the germline V gene, CDR1 is MNHEY and CDR2 is SVGEGT. V lost 4 bases to trimming and J lost 5 bases, with 6 bases between them. CDR3 sequence reads: CASSSRNNEQFF. The CDR3 DNA sequence: TGTGCCAGCAGTTCGAGAAACAATGAGCAGTTCTTC.

This clonotype has just a few counts. This chain uses TRBV6-2 or TRBV6-3 with TRBJ2-7; D gene unclear. The ends were cut back, 2 bases at V and 1 base at J, with 6 bases in the middle. The germline V gene encodes CDR1 MNHEY and CDR2 SVGEGT. CDR3 size: 13 residues. The CDR3 DNA is TGTGCCAGCAGTTACGAACAGTCCTACGAGCAGTACTTC. It translates to CASSYEQSYEQYF.

This clonotype has only a few counts. V and J are TRBV7-8 and TRBJ1-1, with D uncertain. Trimming cost V 5 bases and J 2 bases, with 12 bases left between them. This CDR3 has 14 residues. Germline V gene sequence: CDR1 SGHVS, CDR2 FQNEAQ. The DNA for the CDR3 is TGTGCCAGCAGCCTTGGCCGGGGAAACACTGAAGCTTTCTTT. Translated: CASSLGRGNTEAFF.

This clonotype was counted ten times or more. This chain joins TRBV18 and TRBJ1-1; D unclear. The germline V gene encodes CDR1 KGHSH and CDR2 LQKENI. The CDR3 sequence is 13 residues long. V was clipped by 2 bases and J by 4 bases, with 8 bases between them. The chain's CDR3 is CASSPNPSTEAFF. DNA for the CDR3: TGTGCCAGCTCACCAAATCCATCCACTGAAGCTTTCTTT.